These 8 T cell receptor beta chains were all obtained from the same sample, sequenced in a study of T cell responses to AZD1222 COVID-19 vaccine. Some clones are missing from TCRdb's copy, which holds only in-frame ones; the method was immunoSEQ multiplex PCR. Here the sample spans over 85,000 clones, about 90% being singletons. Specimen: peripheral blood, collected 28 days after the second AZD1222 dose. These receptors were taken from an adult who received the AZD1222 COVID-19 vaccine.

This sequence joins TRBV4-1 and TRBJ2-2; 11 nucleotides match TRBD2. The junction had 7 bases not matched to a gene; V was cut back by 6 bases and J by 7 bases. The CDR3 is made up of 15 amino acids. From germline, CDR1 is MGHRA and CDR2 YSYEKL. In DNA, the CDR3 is TGCGCCAGCAGTGAACTAGCGGGAGAGGTCGGGGAGCTGTTTTTT. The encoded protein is CASSELAGEVGELFF.

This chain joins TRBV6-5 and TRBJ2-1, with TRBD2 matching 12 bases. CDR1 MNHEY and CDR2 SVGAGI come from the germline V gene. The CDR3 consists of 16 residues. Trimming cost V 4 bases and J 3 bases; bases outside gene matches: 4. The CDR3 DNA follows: TGTGCCAGCAGTTCCCGGACTAGCGGGAACTACAATGAGCAGTTCTTC. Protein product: CASSSRTSGNYNEQFF.

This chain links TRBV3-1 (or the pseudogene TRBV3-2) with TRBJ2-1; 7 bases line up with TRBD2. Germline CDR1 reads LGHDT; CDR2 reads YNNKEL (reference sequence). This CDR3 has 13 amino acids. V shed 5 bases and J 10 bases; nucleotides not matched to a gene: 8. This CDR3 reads CASSFSKRGEQFF. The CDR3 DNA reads TGTGCCAGCAGCTTTTCTAAGCGGGGCGAGCAGTTCTTC.

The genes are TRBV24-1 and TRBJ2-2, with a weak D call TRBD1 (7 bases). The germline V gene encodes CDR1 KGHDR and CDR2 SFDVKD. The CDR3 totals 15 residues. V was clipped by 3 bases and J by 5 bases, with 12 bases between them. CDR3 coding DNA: TGTGCCACCAGTGATCGGGCAGGGGGGACCGGGGAGCTGTTTTTT. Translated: CATSDRAGGTGELFF.

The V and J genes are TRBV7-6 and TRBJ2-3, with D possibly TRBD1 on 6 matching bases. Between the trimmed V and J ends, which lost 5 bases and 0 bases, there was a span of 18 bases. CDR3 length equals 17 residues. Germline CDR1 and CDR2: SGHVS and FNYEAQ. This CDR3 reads CASSPAIRGSSTDTQYF. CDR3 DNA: TGTGCCAGCAGCCCGGCGATTAGGGGGTCTAGCACAGATACGCAGTATTTT. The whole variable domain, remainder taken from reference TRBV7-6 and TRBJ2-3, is GAGVSQSPRYKVTKRGQDVALRCDPISGHVSLYWYRQALGQGPEFLTYFNYEAQQDKSGLPNDRFSAERPEGSISTLTIQRTEQRDSAMYRCASSPAIRGSSTDTQYFGPGTRLTVL.

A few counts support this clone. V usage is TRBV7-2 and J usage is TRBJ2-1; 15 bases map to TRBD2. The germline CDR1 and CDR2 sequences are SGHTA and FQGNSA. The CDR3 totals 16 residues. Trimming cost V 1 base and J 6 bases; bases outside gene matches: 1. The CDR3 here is CASSLGTSGRVNEQFF. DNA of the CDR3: TGTGCCAGCAGCTTAGGGACTAGCGGGAGGGTCAATGAGCAGTTCTTC.

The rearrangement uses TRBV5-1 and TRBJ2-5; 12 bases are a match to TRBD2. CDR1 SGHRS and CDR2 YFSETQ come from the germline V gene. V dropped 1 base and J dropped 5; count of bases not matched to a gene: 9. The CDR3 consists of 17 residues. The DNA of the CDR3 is TGCGCCAGCAGCTTGCTTGCTAGCGGGAGGGGCCGGGAGACCCAGTACTTC. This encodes CASSLLASGRGRETQYF.

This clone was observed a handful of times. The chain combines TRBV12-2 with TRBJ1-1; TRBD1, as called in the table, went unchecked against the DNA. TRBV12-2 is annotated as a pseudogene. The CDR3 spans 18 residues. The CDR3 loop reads CASRSTPGTGGVSTEAFF. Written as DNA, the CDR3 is TGTGCAAGTCGCTCAACACCCGGGACAGGGGGCGTGAGCACTGAAGCTTTCTTT.